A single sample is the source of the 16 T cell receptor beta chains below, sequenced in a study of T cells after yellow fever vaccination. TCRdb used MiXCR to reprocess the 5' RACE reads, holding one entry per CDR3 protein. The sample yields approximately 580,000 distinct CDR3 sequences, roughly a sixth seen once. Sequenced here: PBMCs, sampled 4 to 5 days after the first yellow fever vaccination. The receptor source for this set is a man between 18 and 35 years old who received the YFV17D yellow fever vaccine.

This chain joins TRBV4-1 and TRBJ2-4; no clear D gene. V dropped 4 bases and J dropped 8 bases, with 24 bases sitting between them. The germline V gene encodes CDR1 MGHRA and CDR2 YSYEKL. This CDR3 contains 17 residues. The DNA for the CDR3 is TGCGCCAGCAGCCGACTTTTTTTCCCTTTTAAAAGCCACATTCAGTACTTC. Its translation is CASSRLFFPFKSHIQYF.

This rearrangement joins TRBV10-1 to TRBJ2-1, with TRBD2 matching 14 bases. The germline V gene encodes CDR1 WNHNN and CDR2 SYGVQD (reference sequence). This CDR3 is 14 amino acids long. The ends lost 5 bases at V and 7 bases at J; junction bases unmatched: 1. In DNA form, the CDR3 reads TGCGCCAGCAGTCGGACTAGCGGGGGGAATGAGCAGTTCTTC. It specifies CASSRTSGGNEQFF.

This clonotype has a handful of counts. This CDR3 is CASSPQGEAFF. DNA for the CDR3: TGTGCCAGCAGCCCCCAAGGTGAAGCTTTCTTT. V usage is TRBV13 and J usage is TRBJ1-1; D uncertain. V was cut by 5 bases and J by 7 bases, with 8 bases left in between. The V gene's germline CDR1 is PRHDT and CDR2 FYEKMQ (reference sequence). The CDR3 length is 11 residues.

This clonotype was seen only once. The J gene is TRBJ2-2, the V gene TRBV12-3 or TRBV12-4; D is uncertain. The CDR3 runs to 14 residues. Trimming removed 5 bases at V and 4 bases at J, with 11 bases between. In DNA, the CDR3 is TGTGCCAGCAGTGCCCGGGCCTCCACCGGGGAGCTGTTTTTT. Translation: CASSARASTGELFF.

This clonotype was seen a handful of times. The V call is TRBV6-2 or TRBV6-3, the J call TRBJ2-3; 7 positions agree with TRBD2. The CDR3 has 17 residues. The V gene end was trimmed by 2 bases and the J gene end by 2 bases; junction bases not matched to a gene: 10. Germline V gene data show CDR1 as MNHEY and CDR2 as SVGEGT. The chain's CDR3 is CASSYGGLKSYTDTQYF. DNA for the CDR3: TGTGCCAGCAGTTACGGGGGACTAAAATCCTACACAGATACGCAGTATTTT.

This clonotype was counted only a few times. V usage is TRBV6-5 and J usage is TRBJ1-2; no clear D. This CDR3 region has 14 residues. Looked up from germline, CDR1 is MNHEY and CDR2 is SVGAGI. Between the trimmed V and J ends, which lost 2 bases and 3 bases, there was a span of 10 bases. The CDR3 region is CASSYGGSDYGYTF. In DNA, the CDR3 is TGTGCCAGCAGTTACGGCGGTTCGGACTATGGCTACACCTTC.

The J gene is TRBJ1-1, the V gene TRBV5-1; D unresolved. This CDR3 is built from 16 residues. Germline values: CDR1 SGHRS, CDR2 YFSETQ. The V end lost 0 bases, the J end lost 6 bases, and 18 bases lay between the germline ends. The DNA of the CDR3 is TGCGCCAGCAGCTTGGCCTCGGGAGGCTCAATCGCTGAAGCTTTCTTT. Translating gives CASSLASGGSIAEAFF.

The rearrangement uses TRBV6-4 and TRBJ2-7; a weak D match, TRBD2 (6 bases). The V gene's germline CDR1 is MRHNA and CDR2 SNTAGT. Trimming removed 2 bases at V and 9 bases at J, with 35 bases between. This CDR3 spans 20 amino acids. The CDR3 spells CASSDPVAVRCYQPHGGQYV. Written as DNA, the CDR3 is TGTGCCAGCAGTGACCCGGTAGCGGTTCGTTGTTATCAACCCCATGGCGGGCAGTACGTC.

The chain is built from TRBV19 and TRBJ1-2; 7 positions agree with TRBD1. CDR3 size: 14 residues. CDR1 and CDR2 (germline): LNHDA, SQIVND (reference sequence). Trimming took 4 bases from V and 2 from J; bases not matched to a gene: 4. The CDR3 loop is CASSTPTGNYGYTF. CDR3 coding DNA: TGTGCCAGTAGTACCCCGACAGGGAACTATGGCTACACCTTC.

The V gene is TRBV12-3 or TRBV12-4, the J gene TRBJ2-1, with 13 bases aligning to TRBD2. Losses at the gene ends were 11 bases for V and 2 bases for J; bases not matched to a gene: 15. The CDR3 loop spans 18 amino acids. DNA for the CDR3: TGTGCCCTCAGTTTAGCGACTAGCGGGGGGCCCACCTACAATGAGCAGTTCTTC. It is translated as CALSLATSGGPTYNEQFF.

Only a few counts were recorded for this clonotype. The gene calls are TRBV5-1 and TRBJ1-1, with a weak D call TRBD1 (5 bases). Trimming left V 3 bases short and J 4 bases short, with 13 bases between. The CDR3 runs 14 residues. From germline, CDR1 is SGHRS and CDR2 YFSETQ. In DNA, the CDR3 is TGCGCCAGCAGCTCAACCGGGGGGACCACTGAAGCTTTCTTT. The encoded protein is CASSSTGGTTEAFF.

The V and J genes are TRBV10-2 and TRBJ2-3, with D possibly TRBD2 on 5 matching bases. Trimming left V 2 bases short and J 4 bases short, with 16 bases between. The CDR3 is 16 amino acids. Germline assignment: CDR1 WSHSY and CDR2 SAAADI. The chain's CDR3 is CASSEIVATLADTQYF. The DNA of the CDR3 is TGCGCCAGCAGTGAGATCGTGGCGACACTAGCAGATACGCAGTATTTT.

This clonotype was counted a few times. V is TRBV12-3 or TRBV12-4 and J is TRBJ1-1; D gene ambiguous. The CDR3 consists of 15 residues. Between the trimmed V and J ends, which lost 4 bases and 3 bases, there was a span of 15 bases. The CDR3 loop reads CASSYESPAYTEAFF. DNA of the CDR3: TGTGCCAGCAGTTACGAGTCTCCGGCCTACACTGAAGCTTTCTTT.

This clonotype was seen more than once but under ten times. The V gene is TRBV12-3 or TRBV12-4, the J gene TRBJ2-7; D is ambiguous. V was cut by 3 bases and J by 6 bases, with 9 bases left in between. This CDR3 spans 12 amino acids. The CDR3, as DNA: TGTGCCAGCAGTTTCGTTAGTGTCGAGCAGTACTTC. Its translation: CASSFVSVEQYF.

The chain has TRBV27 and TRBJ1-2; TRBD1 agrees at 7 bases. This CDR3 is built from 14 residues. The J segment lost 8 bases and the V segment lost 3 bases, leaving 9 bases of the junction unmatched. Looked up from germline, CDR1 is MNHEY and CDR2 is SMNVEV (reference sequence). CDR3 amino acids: CASSFSRQGRGYTF. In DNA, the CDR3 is TGTGCCAGCAGTTTCTCCCGACAGGGCCGAGGCTACACCTTC.

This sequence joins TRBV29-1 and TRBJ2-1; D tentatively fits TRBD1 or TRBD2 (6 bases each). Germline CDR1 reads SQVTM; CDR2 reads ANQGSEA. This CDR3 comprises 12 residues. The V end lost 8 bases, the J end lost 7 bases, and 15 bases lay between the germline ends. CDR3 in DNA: TGCAGCTCGAGGGGGGCCTTTAATGAGCAGTTCTTC. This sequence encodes CSSRGAFNEQFF.